This T cell receptor (beta chain) derives from a study of cytomegalovirus exposure and HLA in healthy donors. General study findings and limits: Relative to equally common others, HLA-associated TCR beta chains showed greater clonal expansion in a later analysis.

The PCR employed 60 Vbeta primers together with 13 Jbeta primers. Method: immunoSEQ multiplex PCR; TCRdb's copy keeps in-frame clones and lacks some. The profile covers about 94,000 clones, with about four fifths appearing a single time and about 4% taken by the ten largest. Only a few counts were recorded for this clone. Its matching antigen is unknown. Germline CDR1 and CDR2: SGHAT and FQDESV (reference sequence). Trimming took 2 bases from V and 3 from J, leaving 7 bases between them. The length of the CDR3 is 14 residues. Each of the donors was a healthy bone marrow donor. The source of this sequence is a woman in her thirties or forties in good health and CMV-seronegative. The chain employs TRBV11-1 and TRBJ2-2, with TRBD2 as a possible D gene (5 bases). The material sequenced was PBMCs. CDR3 sequence reads: CASSLRRYTGELFF. The CDR3 DNA follows: TGTGCCAGCAGCTTAAGGAGGTACACCGGGGAGCTGTTTTTT.